Detailed here is one T cell receptor beta chain. This clone was detected only a few times. This receptor's antigen is unknown. No base quality information exists; no much larger clone differs at one position. The Qiagen DNeasy kit was used to extract genomic DNA both from unsorted PBMCs and from the negatively selected CD4+ and CD8+ fractions. TCR beta CDR3 regions were subjected to amplification by immunoSEQ multiplex PCR with primers that anneal to V and J segments. A synthetic immune receptor repertoire was used to minimize amplification bias, and any remaining bias was removed computationally after sequencing. As for how the authors treated the data: Repertoire diversity was quantified as the Shannon entropy index using custom Python scripts. Unsorted, CD4+ and CD8+ repertoires were analyzed separately, except for combined analyses in which CD4+ and CD8+ sequences were merged in silico. A clone counted as expanded when the clone's frequency after treatment rose at least 2-fold relative to C1D1, and clones undetected at baseline were given a pseudocount of 0.5. Clones with 0 or 1 copy at C1D1 were defined as singleton clones, while clones with 2 or more copies were defined as non-singleton clones. Clones expanded in unsorted samples were assigned a CD4+, CD8+ or unknown annotation through matching of protein sequences in sorted samples from the same patient. Diversity changes from C1D1 to C4D1 were tested in paired samples using Wilcoxon tests. As stored in TCRdb, this immuneACCESS dataset retains in-frame rearrangements with V and J assigned. A fraction of the clones does not appear; measured against another copy, unresolved V genes explain less than half of the discrepancy, and the remainder lacks a known reason. V and J calls and clone size are those listed in that table; D and trimming were worked out from the DNA. A total of 25,000 to 30,000 clones appear in this sample, approximately 74% of them only once. Around 3.3% of the sample is held by the ten biggest clonotypes.

The germline V gene yields SGHRS for CDR1 and YFSETQ for CDR2. V is trimmed back by 3 bases and J by 2 bases, and the junction contains 9 bases that no gene match accounts for. From the cysteine through the phenylalanine, the CDR3 covers 16 amino acids. The entry retains the CDR3 DNA only, 48 bases that are in frame from base 1. The record originates from a study of PD-1 blockade in classical Hodgkin lymphoma (dated by TCRdb to about 2020). The study in broad terms: Nivolumab dosing was 3 mg/kg intravenously every 2 weeks, continuing until either disease progression or unacceptable toxicity. A peripheral blood immune signature of response to PD-1 blockade in classical Hodgkin lymphoma was defined using TCR beta sequencing and CyTOF.

Here is what the overall study found, with its caveats: A significant rise by C4D1 was seen in CD4+ but not CD8+ TCR diversity (p=0.0027 vs p=0.16), with the rise being most apparent in complete responders (p=0.02). Baseline TCR diversity was reported to be lower in newly diagnosed patients than in healthy donors and to be lower still in relapsed/refractory patients. The study was restricted to a single clinical trial cohort, and the causes of repertoire differences, possibly disease activity or prior therapy, were left undefined. Diversity was lower in patients who began nivolumab less than 1 year after ASCT, so these patients were left out of later analyses to avoid confounding by immune reconstitution. Trial patients achieving complete response had baseline diversity similar to newly diagnosed patients, whereas partial responders and progressors had significantly lower diversity.

Sample time point, as interpreted from the label and publication: cycle 2 day 1 (C2D1) of nivolumab. Every trial patient had relapsed after autologous stem cell transplantation, and cohorts A, B and C differed in prior brentuximab vedotin exposure. The trial cohort included fewer than 65 patients with relapsed/refractory classical Hodgkin lymphoma, and each patient had a best overall response of complete response, partial response or progressive disease. Single-agent nivolumab was administered to trial patients in the multi-cohort phase II CheckMate 205 trial. An independent review committee assessed best overall response by applying the 2007 International Working Group response criteria. Trial PBMCs were collected just before the start of nivolumab (C1D1) and during therapy at cycle 2 day 1 and cycle 4 day 1. After peripheral blood was drawn into 8 mL Vacutainer Cell Preparation Tubes, PBMCs were isolated by centrifugation and then cryopreserved.

The rearranged segments are TRBV5-1 and TRBJ2-5; 8 central bases correspond to TRBD2. Material: peripheral blood mononuclear cells (PBMCs), obtained before the second cycle of nivolumab. The clonotype comes from a human donor with classical Hodgkin lymphoma. The DNA reads as follows: TGCGCCAGCAGCTCCCCCCGGGGGGGGATTCAAGAGACCCAGTACTTC. The resulting protein is CASSSPRGGIQETQYF.